This TCR beta chain was captured by sequencing in a study of blood T cell repertoires in COVID-19. Study-level information: Researchers got acute and convalescent COVID-19 samples from the United States, Italy and Spain.

Using immunoSEQ multiplex PCR, the repertoire was profiled, and TCRdb retains in-frame clones only, with some absent. The sample includes hundreds of thousands of clones, roughly 85% of them seen just once. The CDR3 is made up of 15 amino acids. Trimming stripped 7 bases from V and 5 bases from J, with 20 bases between. Germline CDR1 MDHEN, CDR2 SYDVKM. The chain carries TRBV28 and TRBJ2-5; possibly TRBD1 for D (6 bases). The origin of this receptor is a man in his fifties with active or convalescent COVID-19. The sequencing sample was made of peripheral blood. The CDR3 nucleotides read TGTGCCAGCACCCTAACCCGCAGGGGCGCGGAGACCCAGTACTTC. This translates into CASTLTRRGAETQYF.